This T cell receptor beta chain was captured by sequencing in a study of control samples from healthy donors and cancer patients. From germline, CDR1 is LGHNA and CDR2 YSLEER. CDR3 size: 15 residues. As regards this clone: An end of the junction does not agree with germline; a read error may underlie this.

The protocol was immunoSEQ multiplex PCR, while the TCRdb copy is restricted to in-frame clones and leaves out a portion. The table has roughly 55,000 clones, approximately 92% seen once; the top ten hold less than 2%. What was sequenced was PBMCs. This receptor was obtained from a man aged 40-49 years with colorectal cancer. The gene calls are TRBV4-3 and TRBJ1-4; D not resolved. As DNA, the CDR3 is TGCGCCAGCAGCCAAGATCGGGCCCCGAATGGAAAACTGTTTTTT. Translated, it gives CASSQDRAPNGKLFF.